A selection of T cell receptor beta chains follows, all from one sample in a study of CXCR3-negative and CXCR3-positive naive CD8 T cells. TCRdb re-called the 5' RACE reads and shows each CDR3 protein once, DNA omitted. Listed are roughly 110,000 distinct CDR3 sequences; approximately 0.37% falls within the top ten. The sample was naive CXCR3+ CD8+ T cells from blood. The receptors were sampled from a human donor in good health. Some clones in this sample may be carry-over from other donors' samples. The CDR3 runs from the conserved cysteine through the conserved F or W.

V gene	J gene	CDR3 protein
TRBV19	TRBJ1-5	CASSIGQGNQPQHF
TRBV7-6	TRBJ1-1	CASSLVTSGGLNTEAFF
TRBV5-1	TRBJ2-7	CASSLQGPSYEQYF
TRBV28	TRBJ1-1	CASTPEWGGSTEAFF
TRBV7-8	TRBJ2-5	CASSLGGGVLETQYF
TRBV14	TRBJ1-2	CASSQDGPGGGYTF
TRBV6-1	TRBJ2-1	CASSGTSGLNNEQFF
TRBV30	TRBJ2-3	CAWSQGVPTDTQYF
TRBV11-3	TRBJ2-7	CASSFGSNKQYF
TRBV29-1	TRBJ2-5	CSVVAGFQETQYF
TRBV6-6	TRBJ2-3	CAIGLGASESTDTQYF
TRBV21-1	TRBJ2-7	CASRKESTYEQYF
TRBV29-1	TRBJ2-7	CSVRGNRGADEQYF
TRBV5-1	TRBJ2-7	CASGGSIGFYEQYF
TRBV12-3/TRBV12-4	TRBJ1-5	CASSSQGSSNQPQHF
TRBV5-1	TRBJ2-7	CASSPLAEGLSSYEQYF
TRBV20-1	TRBJ2-7	CSASDRSSYEQYF
TRBV27	TRBJ2-3	CASSSLANADTQYF
TRBV2	TRBJ2-3	CASSGSGYTDTQYF
TRBV19	TRBJ2-4	CATRQGAKNIQYF
TRBV5-1	TRBJ1-1	CASSHPGTRNTEAFF
TRBV23-1	TRBJ2-4	CASSQYTGRNPWDIQYF
TRBV29-1	TRBJ2-7	CSVYLGTVFYEQYF
TRBV7-9	TRBJ2-7	CASSLRGISSEQYF
TRBV13	TRBJ2-1	CASSLTGNEQFF
TRBV7-6	TRBJ2-7	CASSLGQGFYNEQYF
TRBV24-1	TRBJ2-1	CATSESGLKFF
TRBV7-9	TRBJ1-2	CASSLAPTNGGYTF
TRBV29-1	TRBJ2-3	CSVEGQGWTTDTQYF
TRBV6-2/TRBV6-3	TRBJ2-3	CASSPGPYQTRYF
TRBV4-1	TRBJ1-2	CASSQASGTAGYTF
TRBV12-3/TRBV12-4	TRBJ2-7	CASRTGRSHEQYF
TRBV29-1	TRBJ1-1	CSVLHLSTGEAFF
TRBV12-3/TRBV12-4	TRBJ2-3	CASSPVWTGGTDTQYF
TRBV25-1	TRBJ1-6	CASSGTENSPLHF
TRBV7-9	TRBJ1-2	CASSLQTGSWGYTF
TRBV29-1	TRBJ1-1	CSVEVVGDQNTEAFF
TRBV27	TRBJ2-1	CASTNFYNEQFF
TRBV20-1	TRBJ1-2	CSARDRNQGEEGYTF
TRBV5-1	TRBJ2-1	CASSIYRGSDEQFF
TRBV11-2	TRBJ1-3	CASSFFIGQASGNTIYF
TRBV28	TRBJ2-7	CATSRDRDEQYF
TRBV6-2/TRBV6-3	TRBJ2-7	CASSYGGVYEQYF
TRBV9	TRBJ1-2	CASSVAQTGPNYGYTF
TRBV7-9	TRBJ2-2	CASRGTTSNTGELFF
TRBV9	TRBJ2-7	CASSVGASGTYEQYF
TRBV30	TRBJ2-7	CAWRGGLGDEQYF
TRBV12-3/TRBV12-4	TRBJ2-3	CASTTWGSGITDTQYF
TRBV5-4	TRBJ2-7	CASSSLAVATYEQYF
TRBV7-9	TRBJ1-2	CASSAGTGTYGYTF
TRBV11-2	TRBJ2-5	CASSLVVETQYF